The T cell receptor (beta chain) under discussion was sequenced for a study of cytomegalovirus exposure and HLA in healthy donors. Findings of the study overall: Sequence variants that were highly shared formed a cluster that was likely a sequencing artifact. About 180 TCR beta chains were listed as cytomegalovirus-associated.

Researchers ran the PCR with 60 Vbeta and 13 Jbeta primers. Clones were read by immunoSEQ multiplex PCR, and TCRdb kept only the in-frame ones, dropping some. The sample contains roughly 98,000 clones, about 81% of which appear only once. The CDR3 spans 13 residues. Germline CDR1 reads SQVTM; CDR2 reads ANQGSEA. Trimming left V 5 bases short and J 2 bases short, with 11 bases between. Note on this clone: The antigen remains undetermined.

The sequence was obtained from a man between 40 and 49 years old in good health and CMV-seronegative. The sequencing input was PBMCs. The chain links TRBV29-1 to TRBJ2-3; unclear D gene. This chain's CDR3 is CSVRYSYTDTQYF. The CDR3, as DNA: TGCAGCGTTCGTTACAGCTACACAGATACGCAGTATTTT.